Sequencing of this TCR beta chain was carried out in a study of CD8 T cells in ankylosing spondylitis. TCRdb re-called the 5' RACE reads through MiXCR, storing one row per CDR3 protein. The table lists around 39,000 distinct CDR3 sequences, 9.5% to 12% of them singletons. This clonotype has just a few counts. The origin of this receptor is a male donor with ankylosing spondylitis. The specimen was synovial fluid, either unsorted or a sorted T cell fraction (not recorded which).

CDR3 sequence (DNA): TGCAGCGTTGCCCTTTTTGGGACTAGGGGACGCACAGATACGCAGTATTTT. It codes for CSVALFGTRGRTDTQYF. This chain joins TRBV29-1 and TRBJ2-3, with 8 bases that match TRBD2. The germline V gene has CDR1 SQVTM and CDR2 ANQGSEA. The CDR3 has 17 residues. J was trimmed by 1 base and V by 4 bases; bases with no gene match: 13.